The 24 T cell receptor beta chains listed next were all sequenced from one sample in a study of prognosis after radiotherapy for stage I lung cancer (TCRdb year 2021). Sequencing took place on an Illumina HiSeq 3000. Two rounds of multiplex PCR were used to amplify the TCR beta CDR3 region from genomic DNA. In the first PCR round, primers specific to each TRBV and TRBJ gene were used, and the primer sequences were filed in Chinese patent CN105087789A. TCRdb cleaned the public reads at Q25 with fastp, built clones with MiXCR and kept in-frame beta chains. Entries are consolidated by CDR3 protein sequence, retaining the most common genes and DNA. This sample holds around 31,000 distinct CDR3 sequences; under 35% were observed only once. More than 30% of the sample is in the top ten clones. The specimen was PBMCs, collected before or after stereotactic body radiation therapy (not recorded which). The source of these receptors is a donor of 50 years or more with non-small cell lung cancer.

The V and J genes are TRBV6-2 or TRBV6-3 and TRBJ2-7; D is ambiguous. The CDR3 loop spans 12 amino acids. Germline V gene sequence: CDR1 MNHEY, CDR2 SVGEGT. Between the trimmed V and J ends, which lost 8 bases and 4 bases, there was a span of 12 bases. The CDR3 here is CASRQWGYEQYF. CDR3 DNA: TGTGCCAGCCGCCAATGGGGATACGAGCAGTACTTC.

About this clonotype itself: A clone one base away is much larger, so this may be a read error. The chain carries TRBV6-2 or TRBV6-3 and TRBJ1-4; no reliable D call. From germline, CDR1 is MNHEY and CDR2 SVGEGT. This CDR3 is 14 amino acids long. The V end lost 6 bases, the J end lost 2 bases, and 10 bases lay between the germline ends. CDR3 bases: TGTGCCAGCAGCACTCCACTGACTAATGAAAAACTGTTTTTT. Protein product: CASSTPLTNEKLFF.

A single count supports this clonotype. A clone one base away is much larger, so this may be a read error. This chain uses TRBV5-1 with TRBJ2-5; D remains ambiguous. Trimming removed 4 bases from V and 0 bases from J, with 4 bases in between. Germline V CDR1 and CDR2: SGHRS, YFSETQ. This CDR3 is 12 amino acids long. The CDR3 region is CASSRDQETQYF. The CDR3 bases are TGCGCCAGCAGCCGGGACCAAGAGACCCAGTACTTC.

This clonotype has a count of ten or more. The V and J genes are TRBV5-1 and TRBJ2-4, with 9 bases aligning to TRBD1. The CDR3 contains 13 residues. CDR1 is SGHRS and CDR2 is YFSETQ in the germline V gene. V dropped 0 bases and J dropped 11; count of bases not matched to a gene: 3. CDR3 region: CASSLATGGFQYF. CDR3 in DNA: TGCGCCAGCAGCTTGGCAACAGGGGGCTTTCAGTACTTC.

This clonotype was seen at least ten times. The V call is TRBV19, the J call TRBJ2-5, with 7 bases matching TRBD1. Unmatched junction bases numbered 9, after V lost 3 bases and J lost 5 bases. The CDR3 loop spans 15 amino acids. Germline lookup yields CDR1 LNHDA and CDR2 SQIVND (reference sequence). CDR3 bases: TGTGCCAGTAGTATGTCCCCCACAGGGGTCGAGACCCAGTACTTC. It translates to CASSMSPTGVETQYF.

This clonotype was recorded at least ten times. The CDR3 region is CASSLWLGGREGSYEQYF. DNA for the CDR3: TGTGCCAGCAGTTTATGGCTTGGGGGGAGGGAGGGCTCCTACGAGCAGTACTTC. J is TRBJ2-7 and V is TRBV27; 7 positions agree with TRBD2. The CDR3 has 18 amino acids. Germline values: CDR1 MNHEY, CDR2 SMNVEV (reference sequence). Trimming removed 1 base from V and 0 bases from J; junction bases left unmatched: 12.

In this sample, this clonotype turned up a few times. J is TRBJ2-1 and V is TRBV6-1; 10 positions match TRBD2. Germline V gives CDR1 MNHNS, CDR2 SASEGT. After removal of 4 bases from V and 8 bases from J, the junction contained 8 bases not matched to a gene. The CDR3 loop spans 15 amino acids. CDR3 region: CASSGGASGSDEQFF. CDR3 in DNA: TGTGCCAGCAGTGGCGGGGCTAGCGGGAGTGATGAGCAGTTCTTC.

This clonotype is termed medium-sized. This chain's CDR3 is CASSLWREPLLTGELFF. CDR3 DNA sequence: TGTGCCAGCAGTTTATGGCGGGAGCCCCTGCTCACCGGGGAGCTGTTTTTT. J is TRBJ2-2 and V is TRBV28; 7 bases agree with TRBD2. The V and J ends lost 0 bases and 4 bases, in that order; junction bases with no gene match: 8. CDR1 MDHEN and CDR2 SYDVKM come from the germline V gene. The CDR3 covers 17 residues.

Note on this clonotype: This likely traces to a read error, being one base from a far larger clone. CDR3 in DNA: TGTGCCAGCAGCTTCTTGACTAGCGGGCTCAATGAGCAGCTCTTC. Translation: CASSFLTSGLNEQLF. This chain uses TRBV7-9 with TRBJ2-1, with 10 bases that match TRBD2. The germline V gene encodes CDR1 SEHNR and CDR2 FQNEAQ (reference sequence). This CDR3 is 15 amino acids long.

In its sample, this clonotype was seen many times. The chain employs TRBV6-1 and TRBJ2-7, with D unresolved. Germline lookup yields CDR1 MNHNS and CDR2 SASEGT. There are 12 residues in the CDR3. V was trimmed by 8 bases and J by 0 bases, leaving 8 bases between them. The chain's CDR3 is CASDRSSYEQYF. DNA for the CDR3: TGTGCCAGCGACCGGAGCTCCTACGAGCAGTACTTC.

This clonotype was observed at least ten times. The genes are TRBV5-6 and TRBJ2-2; D ambiguous. V was pared by 0 bases and J by 5 bases, with 11 bases between. CDR3 size: 15 residues. Germline CDR1 reads SGHDT; CDR2 reads YYEEEE. The CDR3 loop reads CASSLGSGRTGELFF. In DNA form, the CDR3 reads TGTGCCAGCAGCTTGGGATCTGGAAGGACCGGGGAGCTGTTTTTT.

This clonotype was counted at least ten times. The gene calls are TRBV20-1 and TRBJ1-2, with 11 nucleotides matching TRBD1. With V trimmed by 1 base and J by 3 bases, 4 bases remained unmatched. From germline, CDR1 is DFQATT and CDR2 SNEGSKA (reference sequence). The CDR3 sequence is 15 residues long. The CDR3 loop reads CSARGTGGSDYGYTF. The CDR3 coding sequence is TGCAGTGCTAGAGGGACAGGGGGCTCGGACTATGGCTACACCTTC.

This clonotype was recorded many times. The chain uses TRBV6-2 or TRBV6-3 and TRBJ2-7, with no clear D. The germline V gene encodes CDR1 MNHEY and CDR2 SVGEGT. The ends were cut back, 5 bases at V and 3 bases at J, with 11 bases in the middle. This CDR3 is 13 amino acids long. The CDR3 sequence: CASSEHPGYEQYF. The CDR3 region has the DNA TGTGCCAGCAGTGAACACCCGGGCTACGAGCAGTACTTC.

This rearrangement joins TRBV20-1 to TRBJ1-3; D is unclear. In germline, CDR1 is DFQATT, CDR2 SNEGSKA (reference sequence). Trimming left V 2 bases short and J 0 bases short, with 14 bases between. The CDR3 is made up of 16 amino acids. CDR3 sequence (DNA): TGCAGTGCTAGATTGGGCCGCCACTGCTCTGGAAACACCATATATTTT. It codes for CSARLGRHCSGNTIYF.

The sample holds many counts of this clonotype. The chain uses TRBV14 and TRBJ1-5, with TRBD1 identical over 9 bases. The germline V gene encodes CDR1 SGHDN and CDR2 FVKESK. Trimming removed 2 bases from V and 7 bases from J; junction bases left unmatched: 6. CDR3 size: 15 residues. Here the CDR3 reads CASSQPGQGRQPQHF. The CDR3 DNA sequence: TGTGCCAGCAGCCAACCGGGACAGGGCCGGCAGCCCCAGCATTTT.

V gene TRBV28 combines with J gene TRBJ1-2, with 7 bases lining up with TRBD1. This CDR3 comprises 15 residues. Trimming cost V 6 bases and J 6 bases; bases outside gene matches: 13. Per germline, CDR1 MDHEN and CDR2 SYDVKM. In DNA, the CDR3 is TGTGCCAGCAGCTCATTCGGGACAGATCACCATGGCTACACCTTC. Encoded protein: CASSSFGTDHHGYTF.

This clonotype was detected many times. The J gene is TRBJ2-7, the V gene TRBV12-3 or TRBV12-4, with 7 bases lining up with TRBD1. The trim removed 4 bases at V and 3 bases at J, leaving 0 bases unmatched. The CDR3 runs to 12 residues. CDR3 in amino acids: CASSWTGYEQYF. Here the CDR3 DNA reads TGTGCCAGCAGTTGGACAGGCTACGAGCAGTACTTC.

This clonotype was seen ten or more times. V is TRBV19 and J is TRBJ1-5; tentatively, D is TRBD1 (5 bases). Trimming removed 5 bases from V and 3 bases from J, with 20 bases in between. Germline V gives CDR1 LNHDA, CDR2 SQIVND (reference sequence). The CDR3 spans 17 residues. The CDR3 sequence: CASSPYLAGTANQPQHF. CDR3 DNA: TGTGCCAGTAGTCCATATCTGGCGGGGACGGCCAATCAGCCCCAGCATTTT.

The chain carries TRBV9 and TRBJ2-7; D is perhaps TRBD2 (5 bases). CDR1 and CDR2 (germline): SGDLS, YYNGEE. The CDR3 runs to 16 residues. Trimming left V 6 bases short and J 4 bases short, with 23 bases between. CDR3 DNA: TGTGCCAGCATCCGTGCCCGTGGGCGGGCCAATTACGAGCAGTACTTC. This gives the protein CASIRARGRANYEQYF.

This clonotype has ten or more counts. The chain recombines TRBV11-2 with TRBJ2-3, with 7 bases matching TRBD1. The trim removed 7 bases at V and 4 bases at J, leaving 11 bases unmatched. The CDR3 runs 15 residues. CDR1 and CDR2 (germline): SGHAT, FQNNGV. The CDR3 loop is CASIQPGTEADTQYF. The DNA of the CDR3 is TGTGCCAGCATCCAACCCGGGACAGAGGCAGATACGCAGTATTTT. Supplemented by reference TRBV11-2 and TRBJ2-3, the full variable domain reads EAGVAQSPRYKIIEKRQSVAFWCNPISGHATLYWYQQILGQGPKLLIQFQNNGVVDDSQLPKDRFSAERLKGVDSTLKIQPAKLEDSAVYLCASIQPGTEADTQYFGPGTRLTVL.

The sample holds a few counts of this clonotype. A read error is the likely source, as a far larger clone sits one nucleotide away. This sequence joins TRBV6-6 and TRBJ2-2, with 9 positions matching TRBD2. This CDR3 contains 17 residues. In germline, CDR1 is MNHNY, CDR2 SVGAGI (reference sequence). Losses at the gene ends were 1 base for V and 8 bases for J; bases not matched to a gene: 11. Here the CDR3 reads CASSYWSTSGREGELFF. DNA for the CDR3: TGTGCCAGCAGTTACTGGAGTACTAGCGGGCGTGAGGGGGAGCTGTTTTTT.

In its sample, this clonotype was seen many times. V is TRBV30 and J is TRBJ2-1; TRBD1 is a possible D gene (5 bases). In germline, CDR1 is GTSNPN, CDR2 SVGIG (reference sequence). Trimming removed 0 bases at V and 11 bases at J, with 14 bases between. CDR3 length: 13 amino acids. The CDR3 region is CAWSVGDSMKQFF. The CDR3, as DNA: TGTGCCTGGAGTGTAGGGGATTCAATGAAGCAGTTCTTC.

The chain combines TRBV27 with TRBJ2-2; possible D gene TRBD2, 7 bases. Germline CDR1 and CDR2: MNHEY and SMNVEV (reference sequence). The CDR3 loop spans 16 amino acids. The V gene lost 4 bases and the J gene lost 7 bases, with 19 bases spanning the gap. CDR3 region: CASSSRRGRRNGELFF. The CDR3 DNA reads TGTGCCAGCAGTTCAAGGCGGGGGCGCAGGAACGGGGAGCTGTTTTTT.

This clonotype was counted at least ten times. The CDR3 protein is CASRPTGTSIYEQYF. CDR3 sequence (DNA): TGTGCCAGTAGACCAACCGGGACAAGCATCTACGAGCAGTACTTC. The chain employs TRBV19 and TRBJ2-7, with D possibly TRBD1 on 6 matching bases. The CDR3 runs to 15 residues. V was pared by 6 bases and J by 3 bases, with 18 bases between. Per germline, CDR1 LNHDA and CDR2 SQIVND (reference sequence). The full variable domain, rest sourced from reference TRBV19 and TRBJ2-7, is DGGITQSPKYLFRKEGQNVTLSCEQNLNHDAMYWYRQDPGQGLRLIYYSQIVNDFQKGDIAEGYSVSREKKESFPLTVTSAQKNPTAFYLCASRPTGTSIYEQYFGPGTRLTVT.